A single sample is the source of the 5 T cell receptor beta chains below, sequenced in a study of cytomegalovirus exposure and HLA in healthy donors. The study ran its PCR with 60 Vbeta and 13 Jbeta primers. TCRdb's copy holds only in-frame clones and misses some; the assay was immunoSEQ multiplex PCR. This table has over 30,000 clones, over 60% appearing once. Input material: PBMCs. These receptor sequences come from a man aged 40-49 years in good health and CMV-seropositive.

The chain uses TRBV5-4 and TRBJ2-5; 7 nucleotides agree with TRBD2. Per the germline V gene, CDR1 is SGHNT and CDR2 is YYREEE (reference sequence). The V gene end was trimmed by 2 bases and the J gene end by 4 bases; junction bases not matched to a gene: 14. This CDR3 has 17 residues. CDR3 residues: CASSFGAGPLSGETQYF. In nucleotides, the CDR3 is TGTGCCAGCAGCTTTGGAGCGGGACCCCTGAGTGGAGAGACCCAGTACTTC.

This chain connects TRBV30 to TRBJ1-3; TRBD1 might be the D (6 bases). V was pared by 4 bases and J by 3 bases, with 13 bases between. The CDR3 contains 14 residues. CDR1 is GTSNPN, CDR2 SVGIG, per germline (reference sequence). The CDR3 region is CAWNPGVGGNTIYF. The DNA for the CDR3 is TGTGCCTGGAACCCAGGGGTTGGTGGAAACACCATATATTTT.

This rearrangement joins TRBV5-4 to TRBJ2-3; 10 bases agree with TRBD1. The V gene's germline CDR1 is SGHNT and CDR2 YYREEE (reference sequence). Trimming took 3 bases from V and 3 from J; bases not matched to a gene: 4. This CDR3 has 15 residues. The CDR3 region is CASSSRDRGTDTQYF. The CDR3, as DNA: TGTGCCAGCAGCTCACGGGACAGGGGTACAGATACGCAGTATTTT.

The genes are TRBV10-3 and TRBJ2-1; D possibly corresponds to TRBD1 (6 bases). Looked up from germline, CDR1 is ENHRY and CDR2 is SYGVKD. The CDR3 is 15 residues long. The V end lost 5 bases, the J end lost 12 bases, and 23 bases lay between the germline ends. CDR3 loop: CAISQGQQTMRGQFF. CDR3 bases: TGTGCCATCAGTCAAGGACAGCAGACAATGAGGGGGCAGTTCTTC.

This rearrangement joins TRBV27 to TRBJ2-5; 14 bases align to TRBD2. With V trimmed by 5 bases and J by 5 bases, 7 bases remained unmatched. Germline V gene lookup returns CDR1 MNHEY and CDR2 SMNVEV (reference sequence). The length of the CDR3 is 16 residues. CDR3 residues: CASSPRLAGGHETQYF. DNA for the CDR3: TGTGCCAGCAGTCCTCGACTAGCGGGGGGGCACGAGACCCAGTACTTC.